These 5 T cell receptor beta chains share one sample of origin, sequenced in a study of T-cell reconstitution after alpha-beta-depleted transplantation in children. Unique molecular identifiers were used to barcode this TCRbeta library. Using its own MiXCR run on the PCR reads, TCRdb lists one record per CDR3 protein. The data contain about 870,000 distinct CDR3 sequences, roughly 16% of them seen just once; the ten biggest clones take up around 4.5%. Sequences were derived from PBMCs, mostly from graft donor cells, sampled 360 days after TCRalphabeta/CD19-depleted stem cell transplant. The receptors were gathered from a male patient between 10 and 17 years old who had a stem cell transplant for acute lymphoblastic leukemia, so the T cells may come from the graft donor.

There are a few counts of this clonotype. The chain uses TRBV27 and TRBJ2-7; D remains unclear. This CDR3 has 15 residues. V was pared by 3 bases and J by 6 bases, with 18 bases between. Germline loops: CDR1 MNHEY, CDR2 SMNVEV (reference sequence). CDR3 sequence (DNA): TGTGCCAGCAGTTTTTCGACAATGTCCCGGACCGAGCAGTACTTC. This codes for CASSFSTMSRTEQYF.

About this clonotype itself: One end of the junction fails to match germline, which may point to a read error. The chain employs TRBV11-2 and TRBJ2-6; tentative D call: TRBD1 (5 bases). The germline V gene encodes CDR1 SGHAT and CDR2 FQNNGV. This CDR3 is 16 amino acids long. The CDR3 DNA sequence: TGTGCCAGCAGCTTATCCAGGGTGTCTGGGGCCAACATCCTGACTTTC. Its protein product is CASSLSRVSGANILTF.

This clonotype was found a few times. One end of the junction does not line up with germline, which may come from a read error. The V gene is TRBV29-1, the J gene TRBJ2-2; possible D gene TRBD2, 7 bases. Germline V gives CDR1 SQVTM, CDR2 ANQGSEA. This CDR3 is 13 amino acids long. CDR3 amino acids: CSGEQGGTGELFF. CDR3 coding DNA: TGCAGCGGTGAACAGGGAGGGACCGGGGAGCTGTTTTTT.

CDR3 amino acids: CASRSGGLASNEQFF. In DNA, the CDR3 is TGTGCCAGCAGGTCGGGGGGACTAGCGAGCAATGAGCAGTTCTTC. V and J are TRBV25-1 and TRBJ2-1; 10 bases are a match to TRBD2. CDR1 and CDR2 from the germline V gene are MGHDK and SYGVNS. CDR3 length equals 15 residues. J was trimmed by 6 bases and V by 6 bases; bases with no gene match: 8.

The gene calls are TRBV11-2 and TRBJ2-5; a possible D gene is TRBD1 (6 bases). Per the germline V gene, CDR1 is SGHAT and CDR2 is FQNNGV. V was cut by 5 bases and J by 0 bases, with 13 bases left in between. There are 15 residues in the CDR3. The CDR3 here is CASSVGQLYQETQYF. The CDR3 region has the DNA TGTGCCAGCAGCGTGGGACAACTGTACCAAGAGACCCAGTACTTC.